The text below deals with one TCR beta chain. Antigen: not known. When sampled, the donors appeared nominally healthy, though they likely had unrecorded immune exposures. This record comes from a study of cytomegalovirus exposure and HLA in healthy donors. Primers: 60 Vbeta forward and 13 Jbeta reverse. Sequencing was performed with immunoSEQ multiplex PCR; in TCRdb, only in-frame clones are kept and a portion is missing. This sample yields about 57,000 clones, of which around 81% are seen a single time; 5.5% to 7% belongs to the top ten. CDR3 length: 15 residues. Germline-derived CDR1 and CDR2 are SEHNR and FQNEAQ (reference sequence). Trimming shortened V by 5 bases and J by 5 bases, and 16 bases separated the two germline ends. Points from the study as a whole: HLA alleles were associated with roughly 15,000 TCR beta sequences in a later analysis at 0.05 false discovery rate. Being productive about 87% or about 30% of the time was typical of most TCR beta V segments in an earlier analysis. What TCR beta sequences reportedly achieved was accurate prediction of HLA-A and HLA-B alleles in most subjects.

This TCR came from a male donor in good health and CMV-seronegative. The sequenced sample was PBMCs. V and J are TRBV7-9 and TRBJ1-5; a possible D gene is TRBD1 (5 bases). Written as DNA, the CDR3 is TGTGCCAGCAGCCCCCTGGGGGGACGAGATCAGCCCCAGCATTTT. Its protein product is CASSPLGGRDQPQHF.